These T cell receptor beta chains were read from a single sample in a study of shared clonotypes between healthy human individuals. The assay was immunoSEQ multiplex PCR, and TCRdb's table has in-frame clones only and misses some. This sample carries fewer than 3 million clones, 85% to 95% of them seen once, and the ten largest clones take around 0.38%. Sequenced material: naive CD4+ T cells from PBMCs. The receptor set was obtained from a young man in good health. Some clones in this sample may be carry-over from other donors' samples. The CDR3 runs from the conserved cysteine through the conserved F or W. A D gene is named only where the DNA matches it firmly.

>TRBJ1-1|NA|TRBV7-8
CASSFTQGKNTEAFF
TGTGCCAGCAGCTTTACACAGGGAAAGAACACTGAAGCTTTCTTT
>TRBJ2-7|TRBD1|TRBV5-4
CASSRDGQGGIYEQYF
TGTGCCAGCAGCCGAGACGGACAGGGGGGAATTTACGAGCAGTACTTC
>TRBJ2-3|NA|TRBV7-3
CASSLNGPGTDTQYF
TGTGCCAGCAGCTTAAATGGGCCGGGCACAGATACGCAGTATTTT
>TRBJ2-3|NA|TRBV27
CASGLYSLGDTQYF
TGTGCCAGCGGACTCTACTCTCTAGGAGATACGCAGTATTTT
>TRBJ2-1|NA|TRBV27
CASSFSSGSQYNEQFF
TGTGCCAGCAGTTTCTCCAGCGGCAGCCAATACAATGAGCAGTTCTTC
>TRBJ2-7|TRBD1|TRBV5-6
CASSPPGTGPGEQYF
TGTGCCAGCAGTCCCCCCGGGACAGGGCCCGGCGAGCAGTACTTC
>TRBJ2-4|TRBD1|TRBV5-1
CASSSGQGAAKNIQYF
TGCGCCAGCAGCTCAGGACAGGGGGCGGCCAAAAACATTCAGTACTTC
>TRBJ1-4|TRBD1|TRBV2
CASSPYQGQGKEKLFF
TGTGCCAGCAGTCCCTACCAGGGACAGGGGAAGGAAAAACTGTTTTTT
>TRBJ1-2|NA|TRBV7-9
CASSLPERAGRVRYTF
TGTGCCAGCAGCCTCCCGGAGAGGGCAGGCCGGGTGAGGTACACCTTC
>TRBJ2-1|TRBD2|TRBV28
CASSLASRLAGEQFF
TGTGCCAGCAGTTTAGCGTCCCGGCTAGCGGGAGAGCAGTTCTTC